Following are 31 T cell receptor beta chains from one sample sequenced in a study of Graves' ophthalmopathy and Graves' hyperthyroidism. From RNA, the CDR3 regions of TCR beta chains were amplified and sequenced. HTBI primers served in a first-round RT-PCR, which a second-round multiplex PCR followed. From the multiplex PCR reads, TCRdb called clonotypes with MiXCR, one entry per CDR3 protein. The repertoire includes more than 1,000,000 distinct CDR3 sequences, about two fifths of them detected once, and over 8.5% sits in the top ten. The sample taken for sequencing was peripheral blood or thyroid tissue (not recorded which). All receptors derive from an adult man with Graves' hyperthyroidism.

This clonotype was counted ten times or more. The chain couples TRBV5-1 to TRBJ1-1, with a possible D match to TRBD1 (6 bases). Trimming took 5 bases from V and 3 from J, leaving 20 bases between them. Per germline, CDR1 SGHRS and CDR2 YFSETQ. This CDR3 contains 16 residues. CDR3 amino acids: CASSGRTRTDHTEAFF. The CDR3 region has the DNA TGCGCCAGCAGTGGACGCACTCGGACAGACCACACTGAAGCTTTCTTT.

In this sample, this clonotype turned up a few times. The chain carries TRBV28 and TRBJ1-2; TRBD1 aligns across 7 bases. The CDR3 has 11 amino acids. V lost 10 bases to trimming and J lost 2 bases; unmatched junction nucleotides: 1. Germline V gene sequence: CDR1 MDHEN, CDR2 SYDVKM. CDR3 in DNA: TGTGCCACGACAGGGAACTATGGCTACACCTTC. The encoded protein is CATTGNYGYTF.

This clonotype was seen a few times. The DNA of the CDR3 is TGTGCCAGCACTCGAGACGACAGGGCGAACACTGAAGCTTTCTTT. Amino acid sequence: CASTRDDRANTEAFF. The chain couples TRBV2 to TRBJ1-1; 7 nucleotides match TRBD1. V was clipped by 7 bases and J by 1 base; unmatched bases: 9. There are 15 residues in the CDR3. Per the germline V gene, CDR1 is SNHLY and CDR2 is FYNNEI.

A remark on this clonotype: Its ends do not fully match the called genes, so a read error is possible. The chain carries TRBV10-3 and TRBJ1-3, with D unclear. The CDR3 totals 11 residues. Germline CDR1 and CDR2: ENHRY and SYGVKD. CDR3 DNA: TGTGCCACCCACAAGGGAACCACCATATATTTT. It translates to CATHKGTTIYF.

This clonotype was detected only a few times. This chain uses TRBV7-2 with TRBJ2-2, with D perhaps matching TRBD1 or TRBD2 (5 bases each). The CDR3 runs to 17 residues. The germline CDR1 and CDR2 sequences are SGHTA and FQGNSA. The germline V and J ends were trimmed by 5 bases and 2 bases, with 18 bases remaining between them. DNA for the CDR3: TGTGCCAGCAGCCTCCGGACTCGACAGACTAACACCGGGGAGCTGTTTTTT. It yields the protein CASSLRTRQTNTGELFF.

Only a few counts were recorded for this clonotype. A much bigger clone sits one base away, suggesting this may be a read error. The chain employs TRBV7-8 and TRBJ2-5, with a tentative D call TRBD2 (6 bases). Germline V gene lookup returns CDR1 SGHVS and CDR2 FQNEAQ. Trimming shortened V by 5 bases and J by 2 bases, and 15 bases separated the two germline ends. This CDR3 spans 15 amino acids. The CDR3 nucleotides read TGTGCCAGCAGCGGGGATTTGGGGACTCAAGAGACCCAGTACTTC. As protein: CASSGDLGTQETQYF.

J is TRBJ2-7 and V is TRBV7-6; 7 bases match TRBD2. The CDR3 has 13 residues. CDR1 is SGHVS and CDR2 is FNYEAQ in the germline V gene. The CDR3 loop is CARLRTSWYEQYF. CDR3 nucleotide sequence: TGTGCTAGACTCCGGACTAGTTGGTACGAGCAGTACTTC.

This clonotype came up many times. V and J are TRBV7-9 and TRBJ1-4, with D possibly TRBD1 on 5 matching bases. The V gene's germline CDR1 is SEHNR and CDR2 FQNEAQ (reference sequence). The germline V and J ends were trimmed by 11 bases and 5 bases, with 9 bases remaining between them. This CDR3 is 11 amino acids long. The CDR3 region is CASGGNEKLFF. For the CDR3, the DNA is TGTGCCTCCGGGGGAAATGAAAAACTGTTTTTT.

This clonotype was seen many times. The chain employs TRBV7-8 and TRBJ1-3; TRBD1 matches at 7 bases. Germline lookup yields CDR1 SGHVS and CDR2 FQNEAQ. V lost 5 bases to trimming and J lost 3 bases; unmatched junction nucleotides: 4. The CDR3 sequence is 14 residues long. The CDR3: CASSPTGVGNTIYF. The CDR3, as DNA: TGTGCCAGCAGCCCAACAGGGGTTGGAAACACCATATATTTT. Full variable domain (missing parts from reference TRBV7-8 and TRBJ1-3): GAGVSQSPRYKVAKRGQDVALRCDPISGHVSLFWYQQALGQGPEFLTYFQNEAQLDKSGLPSDRFFAERPEGSVSTLKIQRTQQEDSAVYLCASSPTGVGNTIYFGEGSWLTVV.

This clonotype was counted ten times or more. The chain couples TRBV5-1 to TRBJ1-4; TRBD1 matches 9 bases. The V and J ends lost 4 bases and 11 bases, in that order; junction bases with no gene match: 3. Germline CDR1 is SGHRS and CDR2 is YFSETQ. This CDR3 is built from 12 residues. CDR3 nucleotide sequence: TGCGCCAGCAGCGAAGACAGGGGGAAACTGTTTTTT. Its protein is CASSEDRGKLFF.

This clonotype was detected many times. The rearrangement joins TRBV2 to TRBJ1-2; D not certain. The CDR3 has 15 amino acids. V was pared by 0 bases and J by 4 bases, with 12 bases between. Germline V gene data show CDR1 as SNHLY and CDR2 as FYNNEI. For the CDR3, the DNA is TGTGCCAGCAGTGAAGCGCCTCTCTCAGGCTATGGCTACACCTTC. It encodes CASSEAPLSGYGYTF.

A few counts support this clonotype. The J gene is TRBJ1-1, the V gene TRBV19; a weak D match, TRBD1 (6 bases). The germline gives CDR1 LNHDA, CDR2 SQIVND (reference sequence). The length of the CDR3 is 14 residues. V was trimmed by 5 bases and J by 1 base, leaving 11 bases between them. The CDR3 here is CASSWGDKNTEAFF. The CDR3 DNA reads TGTGCCAGTAGTTGGGGGGACAAGAACACTGAAGCTTTCTTT.

This clonotype was observed at least ten times. This rearrangement joins TRBV20-1 to TRBJ2-5; TRBD2 matches 8 bases. CDR1 and CDR2 from the germline V gene are DFQATT and SNEGSKA (reference sequence). J gave up 4 bases and V 4 bases, and 14 bases lay outside the gene matches. The CDR3 is 16 amino acids. The CDR3 DNA follows: TGCAGTGCTAAAGTAGCGGGAATTAACACCGGAGAGACCCAGTACTTC. Residues: CSAKVAGINTGETQYF.

This clonotype has at least ten counts. The gene calls are TRBV7-2 and TRBJ2-7, with 8 bases identical to TRBD2. The V gene's germline CDR1 is SGHTA and CDR2 FQGNSA. Trimming at V came to 5 bases and at J to 7 bases, leaving 10 bases not matched to a gene. The CDR3 sequence is 14 residues long. The CDR3 protein is CASSQGLGGGEQYF. As DNA, the CDR3 is TGTGCCAGCAGCCAGGGACTAGGAGGTGGGGAGCAGTACTTC.

The rearrangement uses TRBV6-5 and TRBJ2-7; D ambiguous. CDR1 is MNHEY and CDR2 is SVGAGI in the germline V gene. V lost 7 bases and J lost 0, with 10 bases in between. The CDR3 totals 13 residues. CDR3 loop: CASTPTNSYEQYF. DNA for the CDR3: TGTGCCAGCACCCCGACAAACTCCTACGAGCAGTACTTC.

The V call is TRBV12-3 or TRBV12-4, the J call TRBJ2-7, with unresolved D. The CDR3 contains 15 residues. The V and J ends lost 6 bases and 5 bases respectively, with 20 bases between them. CDR3 loop: CASREPGPKSNEQYF. DNA of the CDR3: TGTGCCAGCAGAGAACCCGGGCCAAAAAGCAACGAGCAGTACTTC.

This clonotype was observed many times. CDR3 protein: CASSLGGSPLHF. The DNA of the CDR3 is TGTGCCAGCAGCTTAGGTGGATCACCCCTCCACTTT. The chain uses TRBV7-2 and TRBJ1-6; D not resolved. Trimming cost V 1 base and J 10 bases, with 5 bases left between them. The CDR3 has 12 residues. Germline lookup yields CDR1 SGHTA and CDR2 FQGNSA.

This clonotype was detected ten times or more. The chain combines TRBV7-9 with TRBJ1-2; D call uncertain. V lost 4 bases to trimming and J lost 14 bases, with 20 bases between them. Germline CDR1 and CDR2: SEHNR and FQNEAQ (reference sequence). This CDR3 comprises 13 residues. CDR3 nucleotide sequence: TGTGCCAGCAGCTCCCCGGGCACCCCGTTGTCGACCTTC. It yields the protein CASSSPGTPLSTF. Full variable domain (rest looked up from reference TRBV7-9 and TRBJ1-2): DTGVSQNPRHKITKRGQNVTFRCDPISEHNRLYWYRQTLGQGPEFLTYFQNEAQLEKSRLLSDRFSAERPKGSFSTLEIQRTEQGDSAMYLCASSSPGTPLSTFGSGTRLTVV.

The chain employs TRBV7-9 and TRBJ1-6; perhaps TRBD1 as D (5 bases). The CDR3 covers 16 residues. V was shortened by 1 base and J by 9 bases, with 16 bases between the two germline ends. Germline CDR1 is SEHNR and CDR2 is FQNEAQ (reference sequence). The DNA of the CDR3 is TGTGCCAGCAGCTTAGGGGGGAGGGCGGGGGTTTCACCCCTCCACTTT. Protein sequence: CASSLGGRAGVSPLHF.

This clonotype has at least ten counts. The chain recombines TRBV9 with TRBJ1-4; D is unclear. The CDR3 totals 15 residues. The germline V gene encodes CDR1 SGDLS and CDR2 YYNGEE. Trimming cost V 3 bases and J 5 bases, with 14 bases left between them. CDR3 nucleotides: TGTGCCAGCAGCGAGTTCGAGGGAGTAAATGAAAAACTGTTTTTT. Encoded protein: CASSEFEGVNEKLFF.

About this clonotype itself: One end of the junction varies from germline; a read error may be responsible. The chain joins TRBV7-2 to TRBJ1-2; TRBD1 agrees at 11 bases. Germline CDR1 reads SGHTA; CDR2 reads FQGNSA. CDR3 length: 15 residues. CDR3 nucleotide sequence: TGTGCCAGCAGCTTAGAGAGGACAGGGGGCATGGGCTACGCCTTC. Its translation: CASSLERTGGMGYAF.

With regard to this clonotype: The germline gene is not matched at one end of the junction; a read error may be the cause. The V call is TRBV7-9, the J call TRBJ1-2; TRBD1 is a possible D gene (5 bases). The V gene's germline CDR1 is SEHNR and CDR2 FQNEAQ (reference sequence). The CDR3 has 17 residues. CDR3 nucleotide sequence: TGTGCCAGCAACTTAGGTGGTCATCAGGGATCTAACTATGGCTACACCTTC. Amino acid sequence: CASNLGGHQGSNYGYTF.

The chain recombines TRBV10-3 with TRBJ2-6; D may be TRBD2 (6 bases). The CDR3 runs to 14 residues. Trimming cost V 10 bases and J 12 bases, with 22 bases left between them. Germline assignment: CDR1 ENHRY and CDR2 SYGVKD. In DNA, the CDR3 is TGTGCCACCAAAAACGGAGGGACGGGCAGCGTCCTGACTTTC. It specifies CATKNGGTGSVLTF.

V usage is TRBV4-3 and J usage is TRBJ1-1; D is possibly TRBD1 (6 bases). The CDR3 covers 14 residues. Looked up from germline, CDR1 is LGHNA and CDR2 is YSLEER. V dropped 0 bases and J dropped 10 bases, with 15 bases sitting between them. CDR3 residues: CASSQDFGGPVAFF. CDR3 sequence (DNA): TGCGCCAGCAGCCAAGATTTCGGGGGCCCGGTAGCTTTCTTT.

The chain links TRBV2 to TRBJ1-6; unclear D gene. The V and J ends lost 8 bases and 5 bases respectively, with 7 bases between them. CDR1 SNHLY and CDR2 FYNNEI come from the germline V gene. The CDR3 runs 12 residues. The DNA for the CDR3 is TGTGCCAGCTCTGATGATAATTCACCCCTCCACTTT. Its translation is CASSDDNSPLHF.

This clonotype was found many times. The DNA of the CDR3 is TGTGCCAGCAGTCCTGGACCCAGGACGAATTCACCCCTCCACTTT. Amino acids: CASSPGPRTNSPLHF. The chain carries TRBV12-3 or TRBV12-4 and TRBJ1-6; D not resolved. The CDR3 sequence is 15 residues long. Trimming took 5 bases from V and 7 from J, leaving 15 bases between them.

To note about this clonotype: A read error is possible here, since a much larger clone lies one base away. CDR3 residues: CSAAPWSSHEQYF. The CDR3 DNA reads TGCAGTGCCGCCCCCTGGAGCTCCCACGAGCAGTACTTC. The chain has TRBV20-1 and TRBJ2-7; D gene uncertain. This CDR3 is built from 13 residues. CDR1 and CDR2 from the germline V gene are DFQATT and SNEGSKA (reference sequence).

There are a few counts of this clonotype. The gene calls are TRBV7-8 and TRBJ2-7, with 9 positions matching TRBD1. The CDR3 is 15 amino acids. CDR1 is SGHVS and CDR2 is FQNEAQ in the germline V gene. V dropped 11 bases and J dropped 4; count of bases not matched to a gene: 15. The CDR3 here is CAWSVGGTGLYEQYF. For the CDR3, the DNA is TGTGCCTGGAGTGTCGGCGGGACAGGGTTGTACGAGCAGTACTTC.

This chain uses TRBV19 with TRBJ1-2; 11 bases are a match to TRBD1. The CDR3 is made up of 16 amino acids. Trimming took 5 bases from V and 6 from J; bases not matched to a gene: 11. Germline CDR1 and CDR2: LNHDA and SQIVND (reference sequence). CDR3 bases: TGTGCCAGTAGTCTATGGAGGACAGGGGGCGATGATGGCTACACCTTC. Translation gives CASSLWRTGGDDGYTF.

This clonotype has a count of ten or more. J is TRBJ2-6 and V is TRBV4-1; no clear D gene. The ends were cut back, 1 base at V and 4 bases at J, with 8 bases in the middle. Per germline, CDR1 MGHRA and CDR2 YSYEKL. The CDR3 length is 15 residues. For the CDR3, the DNA is TGCGCCAGCAGCCAAGGGATTGGCGGGGCCAACGTCCTGACTTTC. Its translation is CASSQGIGGANVLTF.

This clonotype was counted ten times or more. The chain uses TRBV12-3 or TRBV12-4 and TRBJ2-6, with a possible D match to TRBD1 (6 bases). This CDR3 region has 16 residues. Trimming removed 5 bases at V and 0 bases at J, with 11 bases between. The CDR3 loop reads CASSIDRSSGANVLTF. DNA for the CDR3: TGTGCCAGCAGTATCGACAGGAGCTCTGGGGCCAACGTCCTGACTTTC.